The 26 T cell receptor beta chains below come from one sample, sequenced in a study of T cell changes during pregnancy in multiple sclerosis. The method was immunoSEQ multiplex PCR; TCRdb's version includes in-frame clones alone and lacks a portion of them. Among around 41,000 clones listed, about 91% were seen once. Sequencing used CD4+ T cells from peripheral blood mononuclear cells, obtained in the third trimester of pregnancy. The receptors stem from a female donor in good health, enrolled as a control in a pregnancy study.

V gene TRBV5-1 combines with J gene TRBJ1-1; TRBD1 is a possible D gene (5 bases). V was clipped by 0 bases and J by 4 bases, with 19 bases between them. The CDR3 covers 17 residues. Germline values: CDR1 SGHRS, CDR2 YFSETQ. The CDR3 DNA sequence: TGCGCCAGCAGCTTGGTGGCGCTTGCGGGGAGGGGCACTGAAGCTTTCTTT. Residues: CASSLVALAGRGTEAFF.

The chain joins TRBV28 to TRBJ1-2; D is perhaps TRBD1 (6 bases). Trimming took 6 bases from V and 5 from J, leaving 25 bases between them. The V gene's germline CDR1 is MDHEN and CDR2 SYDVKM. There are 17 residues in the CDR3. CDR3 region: CASRPGGRGEGGYGYTF. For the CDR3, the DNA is TGTGCCAGCAGACCCGGGGGGCGCGGAGAAGGGGGTTATGGCTACACCTTC.

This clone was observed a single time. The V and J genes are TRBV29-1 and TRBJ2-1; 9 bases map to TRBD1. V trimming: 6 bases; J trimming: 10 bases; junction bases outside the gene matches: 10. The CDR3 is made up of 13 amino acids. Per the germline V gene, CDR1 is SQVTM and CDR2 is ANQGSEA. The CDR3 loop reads CSVPGQGGGEQFF. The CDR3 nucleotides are TGCAGCGTCCCGGGACAGGGCGGTGGGGAGCAGTTCTTC.

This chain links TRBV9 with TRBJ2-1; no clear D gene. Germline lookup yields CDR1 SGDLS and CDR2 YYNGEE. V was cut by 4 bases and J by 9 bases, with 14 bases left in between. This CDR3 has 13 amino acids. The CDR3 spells CASSIGVSGEQFF. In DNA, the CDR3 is TGTGCCAGCAGCATAGGTGTGTCGGGTGAGCAGTTCTTC.

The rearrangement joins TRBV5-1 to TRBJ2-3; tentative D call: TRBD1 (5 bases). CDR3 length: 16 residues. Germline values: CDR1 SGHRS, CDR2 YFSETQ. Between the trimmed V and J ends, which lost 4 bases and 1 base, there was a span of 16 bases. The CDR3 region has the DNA TGCGCCAGCAGCCGGCTGTCTGGGGCGGGCACAGATACGCAGTATTTT. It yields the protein CASSRLSGAGTDTQYF.

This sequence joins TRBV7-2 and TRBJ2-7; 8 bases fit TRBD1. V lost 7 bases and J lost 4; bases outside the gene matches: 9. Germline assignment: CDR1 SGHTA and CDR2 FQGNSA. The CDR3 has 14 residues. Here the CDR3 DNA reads TGTGCCAGCAAGATGGACAGGGATAGGTACGAGCAGTACTTC. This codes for CASKMDRDRYEQYF.

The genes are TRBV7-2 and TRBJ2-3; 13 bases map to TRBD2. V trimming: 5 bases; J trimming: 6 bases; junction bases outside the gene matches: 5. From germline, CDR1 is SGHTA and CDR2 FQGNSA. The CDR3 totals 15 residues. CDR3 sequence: CASSPRTSGSDTQYF. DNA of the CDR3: TGTGCCAGCAGCCCCCGGACTAGCGGGAGTGATACGCAGTATTTT.

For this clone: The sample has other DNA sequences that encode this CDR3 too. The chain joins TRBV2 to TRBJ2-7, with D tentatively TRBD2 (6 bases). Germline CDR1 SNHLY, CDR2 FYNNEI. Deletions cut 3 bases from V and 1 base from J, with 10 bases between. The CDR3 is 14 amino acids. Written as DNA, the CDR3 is TGTGCCAGCAGTGATTGGACTACTTCCTACGAGCAGTACTTC. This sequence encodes CASSDWTTSYEQYF.

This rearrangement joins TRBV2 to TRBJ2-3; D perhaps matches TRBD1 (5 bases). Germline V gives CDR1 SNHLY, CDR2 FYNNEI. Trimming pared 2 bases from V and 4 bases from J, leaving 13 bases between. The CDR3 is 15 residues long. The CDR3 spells CASSELGQGPDTQYF. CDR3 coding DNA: TGTGCCAGCAGTGAATTGGGGCAGGGCCCAGATACGCAGTATTTT.

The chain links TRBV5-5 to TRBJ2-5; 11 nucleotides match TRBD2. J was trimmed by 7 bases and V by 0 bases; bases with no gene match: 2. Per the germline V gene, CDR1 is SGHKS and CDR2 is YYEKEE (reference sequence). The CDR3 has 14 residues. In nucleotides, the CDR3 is TGTGCCAGCAGCTTGGTAGCGGGAGGGGCGACCCAGTACTTC. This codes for CASSLVAGGATQYF.

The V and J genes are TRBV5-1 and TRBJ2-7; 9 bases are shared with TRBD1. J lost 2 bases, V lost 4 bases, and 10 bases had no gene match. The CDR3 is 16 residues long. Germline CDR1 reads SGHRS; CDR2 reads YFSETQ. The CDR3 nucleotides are TGCGCCAGCAGCCCCCAGGGACAGGGAAAGGCCTACGAGCAGTACTTC. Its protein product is CASSPQGQGKAYEQYF.

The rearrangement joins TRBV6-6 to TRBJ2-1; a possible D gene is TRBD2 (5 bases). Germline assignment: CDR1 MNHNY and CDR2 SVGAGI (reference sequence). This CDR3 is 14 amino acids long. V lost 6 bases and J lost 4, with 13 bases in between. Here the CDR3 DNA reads TGTGCCAGCAGAAGCCCTTCGGGGTACAATGAGCAGTTCTTC. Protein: CASRSPSGYNEQFF.

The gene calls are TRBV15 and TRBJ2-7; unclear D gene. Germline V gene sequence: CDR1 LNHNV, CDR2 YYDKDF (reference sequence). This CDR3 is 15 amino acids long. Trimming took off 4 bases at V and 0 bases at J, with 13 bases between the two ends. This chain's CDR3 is CATSKSPQSSYEQYF. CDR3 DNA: TGTGCCACCAGCAAATCCCCACAGTCCTCCTACGAGCAGTACTTC.

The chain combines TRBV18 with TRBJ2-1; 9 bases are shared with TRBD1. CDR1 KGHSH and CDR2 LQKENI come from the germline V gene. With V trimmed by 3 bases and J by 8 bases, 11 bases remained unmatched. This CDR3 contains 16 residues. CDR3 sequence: CASSPPGARQGDEQFF. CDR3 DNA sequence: TGTGCCAGCTCACCCCCCGGGGCAAGACAGGGGGATGAGCAGTTCTTC.

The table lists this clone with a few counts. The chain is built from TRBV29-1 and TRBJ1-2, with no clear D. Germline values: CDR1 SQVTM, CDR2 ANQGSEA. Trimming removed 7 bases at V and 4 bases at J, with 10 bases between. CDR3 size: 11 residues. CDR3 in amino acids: CSGARGYGYTF. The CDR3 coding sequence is TGCAGCGGGGCCCGGGGCTATGGCTACACCTTC.

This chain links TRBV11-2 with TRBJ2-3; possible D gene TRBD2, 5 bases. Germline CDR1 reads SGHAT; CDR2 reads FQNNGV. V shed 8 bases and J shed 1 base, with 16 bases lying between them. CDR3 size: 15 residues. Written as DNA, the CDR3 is TGTGCCAGCCGGAGGCTTTTCCGTCGCACAGATACGCAGTATTTT. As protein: CASRRLFRRTDTQYF.

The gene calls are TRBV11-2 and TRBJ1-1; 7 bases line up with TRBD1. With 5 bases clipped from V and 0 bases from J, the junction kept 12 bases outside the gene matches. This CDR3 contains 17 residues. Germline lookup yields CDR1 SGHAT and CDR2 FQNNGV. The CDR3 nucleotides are TGTGCCAGCAGCGGACAGGCGTGGGATTGGATGAACACTGAAGCTTTCTTT. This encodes CASSGQAWDWMNTEAFF.

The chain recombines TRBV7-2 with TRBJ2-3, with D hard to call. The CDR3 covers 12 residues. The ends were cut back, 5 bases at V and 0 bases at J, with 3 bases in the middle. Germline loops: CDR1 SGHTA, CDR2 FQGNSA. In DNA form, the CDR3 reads TGTGCCAGCAGCCTAAGCACAGATACGCAGTATTTT. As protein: CASSLSTDTQYF.

Here the CDR3 reads CASSVPGEGNTEAFF. CDR3 nucleotides: TGTGCCAGTAGTGTCCCGGGAGAGGGTAACACTGAAGCTTTCTTT. This sequence joins TRBV19 and TRBJ1-1; D is ambiguous. CDR1 is LNHDA and CDR2 is SQIVND in the germline V gene (reference sequence). V was trimmed by 5 bases and J by 2 bases, leaving 15 bases between them. This CDR3 has 15 residues. Based on the CDR3 plus reference TRBV19 and TRBJ1-1, the full variable domain is DGGITQSPKYLFRKEGQNVTLSCEQNLNHDAMYWYRQDPGQGLRLIYYSQIVNDFQKGDIAEGYSVSREKKESFPLTVTSAQKNPTAFYLCASSVPGEGNTEAFFGQGTRLTVV.

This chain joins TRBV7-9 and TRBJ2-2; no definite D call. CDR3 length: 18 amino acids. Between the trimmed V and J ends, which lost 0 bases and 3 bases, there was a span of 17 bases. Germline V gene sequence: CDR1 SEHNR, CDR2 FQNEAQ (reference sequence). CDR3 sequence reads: CASSLASPWSPDTGELFF. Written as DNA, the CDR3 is TGTGCCAGCAGCTTAGCCTCCCCGTGGTCCCCGGACACCGGGGAGCTGTTTTTT. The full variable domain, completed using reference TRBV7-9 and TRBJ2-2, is DTGVSQNPRHKITKRGQNVTFRCDPISEHNRLYWYRQTLGQGPEFLTYFQNEAQLEKSRLLSDRFSAERPKGSFSTLEIQRTEQGDSAMYLCASSLASPWSPDTGELFFGEGSRLTVL.

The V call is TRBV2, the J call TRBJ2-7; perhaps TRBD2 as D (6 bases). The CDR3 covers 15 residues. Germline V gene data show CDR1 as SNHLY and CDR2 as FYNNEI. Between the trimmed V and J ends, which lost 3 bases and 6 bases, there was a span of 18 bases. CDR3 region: CASSDPSPGRREQYF. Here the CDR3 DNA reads TGTGCCAGCAGTGACCCGTCGCCTGGGAGGCGCGAGCAGTACTTC.

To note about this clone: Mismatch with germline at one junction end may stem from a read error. Here the CDR3 reads CSARDLAIGVF. In DNA form, the CDR3 reads TGCAGTGCTAGAGATCTGGCCATCGGGGTCTTC. The chain joins TRBV20-1 to TRBJ2-1; maybe TRBD2 (5 bases). This CDR3 comprises 11 residues. Per germline, CDR1 DFQATT and CDR2 SNEGSKA (reference sequence).

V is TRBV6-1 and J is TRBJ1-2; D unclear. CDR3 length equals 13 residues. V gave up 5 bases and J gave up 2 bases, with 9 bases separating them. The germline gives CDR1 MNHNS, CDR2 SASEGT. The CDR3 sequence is CASSRSGNYGYTF. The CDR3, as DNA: TGTGCCAGCAGTAGGAGCGGGAACTATGGCTACACCTTC.

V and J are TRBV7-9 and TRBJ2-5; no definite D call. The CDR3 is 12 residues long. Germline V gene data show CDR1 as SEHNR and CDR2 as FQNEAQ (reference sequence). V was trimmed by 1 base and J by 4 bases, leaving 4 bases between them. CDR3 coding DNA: TGTGCCAGCAGCTTAGTTCTAGAGACCCAGTACTTC. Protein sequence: CASSLVLETQYF.

The DNA for the CDR3 is TGTGCCACCAGCAGAGATATTGGGGGGGTCTGGAATGAGCAGTTCTTC. Translated: CATSRDIGGVWNEQFF. The chain joins TRBV15 to TRBJ2-1; 7 bases are a match to TRBD2. V shed 0 bases and J 7 bases; nucleotides not matched to a gene: 9. Germline assignment: CDR1 LNHNV and CDR2 YYDKDF (reference sequence). The CDR3 is 16 residues long.

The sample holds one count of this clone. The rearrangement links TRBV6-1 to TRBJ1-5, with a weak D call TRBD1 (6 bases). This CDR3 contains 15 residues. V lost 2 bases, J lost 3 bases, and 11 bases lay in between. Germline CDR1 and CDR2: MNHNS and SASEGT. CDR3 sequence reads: CASSETGISNQPQHF. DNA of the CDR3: TGTGCCAGCAGTGAAACAGGGATCTCCAATCAGCCCCAGCATTTT.